This T cell receptor beta chain was documented in a study of blood T cell repertoires in COVID-19 (dated by TCRdb to 2020 to 2022). Study-wide context: The collaborator samples originated in the United States, Italy and Spain and spanned the acute and convalescent phases of COVID-19. Nearly every sample came with metadata listing a de-identified subject ID, COVID-19 status, age in years and sex. Subjects who had been exposed to COVID-19, were actively infected with it, or had recovered from it provided the deeply sampled blood TCRbeta repertoires that made up the dataset. A freely available public database, intended as a resource for researchers studying the immune response to SARS-CoV-2, is where the repertoires were released. Where HLA class I and class II types were available, the types were taken from metadata supplied by the sample provider, not from assay-based typing. The samples were drawn from the first 160 participants of the ongoing ImmuneRACE study and from 950 to 1,500 subjects provided by 6 global collaborators. The material from the prospective study consisted of cDNA or gDNA derived from T cells, B-cell-depleted T cells, or PBMCs.

Inclusive of the bounding cysteine and phenylalanine, the CDR3 is 16 residues long. Only the CDR3 portion is preserved as DNA: 48 bases, with reading frame beginning at the first base. Trimming leaves V shorter by 1 base and J shorter by 7 bases, with the junction holding 9 bases beyond the gene matches. For CDR1 and CDR2, the germline V gene (reference sequence) lists LNHDA and SQIVND. Broad study findings and their caveats: The quantity of clinical and demographic metadata differed by source and by participant and was supplied without curation.

Notes on this clone: What antigen it recognizes has not been identified. No base-level quality is on record; no much larger clone is a single base apart.

The collaborating institutions used their own protocols to collect whole blood in K2EDTA tubes. For TCRbeta analysis, collaborators shipped samples as frozen whole blood, isolated PBMCs, or DNA extracted from either of those sample types. TCRbeta CDR3 regions were amplified from genomic DNA using the immunoSEQ Assay, a bias-controlled multiplex PCR. The authors' analysis ran thus. The number of nucleated cells in each sample was estimated by amplification of reference gene primers within the assay. To quantify the absolute abundance of each unique TCRbeta CDR3 rearrangement, sequence reads were collapsed and filtered. For each sample, productive Simpson clonality was calculated as the square root of Simpson's diversity index over productive rearrangements. Held by TCRdb, this immuneACCESS table contains in-frame sequences only and omits some clones. Under half of the omission traces to an unresolved V gene where checked; the cause of the rest is unknown. V and J calls and clone size are those listed in that table; D and trimming were worked out from the DNA. This sample gives around 300,000 clones in total; 88% of them show up just once. Approximately 8.5% of the sample belongs to the ten largest clones.

The clonotype comes from a man in his late teens or twenties with active or convalescent COVID-19. The rearrangement combines TRBV19 with TRBJ1-2, and 10 junction bases match TRBD1. The sequencing input was peripheral blood. The CDR3 corresponds to CASSIGYGTGVAGYTF. The nucleotides read TGTGCCAGTAGTATAGGTTACGGGACAGGGGTGGCTGGCTACACCTTC.